This T cell receptor (beta chain) was captured by sequencing in a study of identical twins. With 4 bases removed from V and 6 bases from J, the gap between germline ends came to 10 bases. CDR1 and CDR2 (germline): DFQATT, SNEGSKA (reference sequence). This CDR3 is 12 amino acids long. TCRdb re-called the 5' RACE reads through MiXCR, storing one row per CDR3 protein. The table has fewer than 450,000 distinct CDR3 sequences, 9% to 10% seen once. The sequence was collected from a woman between 45 and 60 years old in good health. The sequenced sample consisted of naive T cells sorted from blood. V and J are TRBV20-1 and TRBJ1-5; D unclear. DNA of the CDR3: TGCAGTGCTAAGCTTACTGGTCAGCCCCAGCATTTT. As protein: CSAKLTGQPQHF.